The present T cell receptor beta chain was sequenced within a study of blood T cell repertoires in COVID-19. Study information: Sites across the United States, Italy and Spain contributed samples from acute and convalescent COVID-19.

Trimming shortened V by 0 bases and J by 4 bases, and 10 bases separated the two germline ends. The CDR3 is 15 amino acids. Looked up from germline, CDR1 is SGHTA and CDR2 is FQGNSA. Original handling: Nucleated cell number was recorded as an estimate derived from reference gene primer amplification. Generated by immunoSEQ multiplex PCR, the TCRdb table keeps only in-frame clones and is missing some. V, J and clone size are those of that table, while D and trimming were read from the DNA. The sample holds some 170,000 clones, about 88% seen once. Participants came from some 23 US areas, aged about 18 to 100 years. Participant-reported clinical history was the basis for cohort assignment.

Sample: PBMCs or T cells enriched from blood (not recorded which). The chain is built from TRBV7-2 and TRBJ1-5; tentatively, D is TRBD1 (5 bases). The origin of this receptor is a human donor with acute COVID-19. The donor label of this sample is uncertain. The CDR3 coding sequence is TGTGCCAGCAGCTTAGCGGTAGGGGTGAATCAGCCCCAGCATTTT. This gives the protein CASSLAVGVNQPQHF.